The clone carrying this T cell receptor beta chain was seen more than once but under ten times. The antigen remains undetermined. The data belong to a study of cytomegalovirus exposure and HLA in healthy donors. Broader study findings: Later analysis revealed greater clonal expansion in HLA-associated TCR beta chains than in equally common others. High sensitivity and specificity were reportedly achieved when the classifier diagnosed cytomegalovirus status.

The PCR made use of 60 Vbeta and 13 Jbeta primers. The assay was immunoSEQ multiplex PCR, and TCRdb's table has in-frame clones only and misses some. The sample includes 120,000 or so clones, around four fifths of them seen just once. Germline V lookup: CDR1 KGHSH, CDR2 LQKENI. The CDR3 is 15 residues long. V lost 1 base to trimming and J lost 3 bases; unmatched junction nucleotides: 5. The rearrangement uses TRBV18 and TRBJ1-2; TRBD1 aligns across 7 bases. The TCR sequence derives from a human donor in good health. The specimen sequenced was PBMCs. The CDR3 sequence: CASSPRLTGYYGYTF. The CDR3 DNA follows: TGTGCCAGCTCACCACGTTTGACAGGGTACTATGGCTACACCTTC.